This TCR beta chain was recorded in a study of blood T cells in healthy people across ages. Whole-study results and caveats: Higher diversity, along with more naive CD4+ cells, distinguished long-lived donors from aged donors. When one million T cells were used, diversity estimates were thought to be underestimates.

V lost 3 bases and J lost 5; bases outside the gene matches: 9. The CDR3 totals 16 residues. The germline V gene has CDR1 SGHTA and CDR2 FQGNSA. As regards this clonotype: Its specificity is unknown.

Then a second PCR, running roughly 6 to 12 cycles, was carried out with a sample-barcoded 5' primer and a J-beta primer mix. Using its own MiXCR run on the 5' RACE reads, TCRdb lists one record per CDR3 protein. The sample contains 1.5 million to 2 million distinct CDR3 sequences, around 48% of which appear only once. Researchers report isolating at least 6.5 million PBMCs per sample. The chain couples TRBV7-2 to TRBJ2-5, with 10 bases identical to TRBD2. The TCR sequence derives from a woman between 40 and 55 years old in good health. Sequencing was carried out using blood. CDR3 DNA sequence: TGTGCCAGCAGCTTCCTCGCTAGCGGGGGTGGGGAGACCCAGTACTTC. Protein: CASSFLASGGGETQYF.